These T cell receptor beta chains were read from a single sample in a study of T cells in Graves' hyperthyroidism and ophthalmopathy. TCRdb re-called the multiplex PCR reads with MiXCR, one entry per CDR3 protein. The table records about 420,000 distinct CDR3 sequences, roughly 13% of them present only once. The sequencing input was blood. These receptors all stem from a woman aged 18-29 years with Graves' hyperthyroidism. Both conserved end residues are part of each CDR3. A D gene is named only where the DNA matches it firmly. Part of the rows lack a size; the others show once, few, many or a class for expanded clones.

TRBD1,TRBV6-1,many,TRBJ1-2,TGTGCCAGCAGTAGAACAGGGGGCGGAAGGGACTATGGCTACACCTTC,CASSRTGGGRDYGYTF
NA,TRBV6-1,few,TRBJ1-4,TGTGCCAGCAGCCAAGGACGGACCAGCAATGAAAAACTGTTTTTT,CASSQGRTSNEKLFF
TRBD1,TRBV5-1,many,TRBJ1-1,TGCGCCAGCAGCCCCCGTAGCGGGACAGGGGGTAGCACTGAAGCTTTCTTT,CASSPRSGTGGSTEAFF
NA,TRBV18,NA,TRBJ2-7,TGTGCCAGCTCACCCTCAGGAGGAACAGGTTCCGAGCAGTACTTC,CASSPSGGTGSEQYF
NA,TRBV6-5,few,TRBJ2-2,TGTGCCAGCAGTTCTGACTTTAACACCGGGGAGCTGTTTTTT,CASSSDFNTGELFF
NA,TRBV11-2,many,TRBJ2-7,TGTGCCAGCAGCCCCCCGGGTCGCGTCTACGAGCAGTACTTC,CASSPPGRVYEQYF
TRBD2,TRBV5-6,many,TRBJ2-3,TGTGCCAGCAGCTTGGTAGGCGGGAGGATGACAGATACGCAGTATTTT,CASSLVGGRMTDTQYF
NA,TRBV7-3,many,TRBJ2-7,TGTGCCAGCAGCTTAGATGGGCTCCTCCCCTACGAGCAGTACTTC,CASSLDGLLPYEQYF
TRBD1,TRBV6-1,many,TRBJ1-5,TGTGCCAGCAGACCCGGACAGGGAGGGAATCAGCCCCAGCATTTT,CASRPGQGGNQPQHF
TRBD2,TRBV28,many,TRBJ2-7,TGTGCCAGCCATACTACGATCCTGGGGGGGAACGAGCAGTACTTC,CASHTTILGGNEQYF
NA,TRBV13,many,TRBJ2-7,TGTGCCAGCAGCTCCGGGACGCCGTCCTACGAGCAGTACTTC,CASSSGTPSYEQYF
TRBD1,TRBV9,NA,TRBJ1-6,TGTGCCAGCAGCGATGTGACAGGGAATTCACCCCTCCACTTT,CASSDVTGNSPLHF
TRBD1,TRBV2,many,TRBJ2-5,TGTGCCAGCACCTGGGACAGGACCCCGAGGGAGACCCAGTACTTC,CASTWDRTPRETQYF
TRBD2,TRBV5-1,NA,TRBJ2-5,TGCGCCAGCAGCTTGACTAGCGGGAGTGAGGCCCAGTACTTC,CASSLTSGSEAQYF
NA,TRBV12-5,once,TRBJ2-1,TGTGCTAGTGGTTTGGGAGGGGGGTATGAGCAGTTCTTC,CASGLGGGYEQFF
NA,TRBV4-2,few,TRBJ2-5,TGTGCCAGCAGCCAAGAAGGAGCGGGCCCCGAACAAGAGACCCAGTACTTC,CASSQEGAGPEQETQYF
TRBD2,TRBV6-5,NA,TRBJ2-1,TGTGCCAGCAGTTACCGGGGACTAGCGGGAGTCTTGACCCCCAACAATGAGCAGTTCTTC,CASSYRGLAGVLTPNNEQFF
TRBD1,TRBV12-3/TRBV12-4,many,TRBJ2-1,TGTGCCAGCTGGGCCGGGACAGGCCCCGATGAGCAGTTCTTC,CASWAGTGPDEQFF
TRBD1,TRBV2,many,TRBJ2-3,TGTGCCAGCAGTGAGACAGGGCTCGCCGTAACGCAGTATTTT,CASSETGLAVTQYF
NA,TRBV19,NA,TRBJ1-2,TGTGCCATTCGAGGAGGGGGGGTAAAGTCGGACTATGGCTACACCTTC,CAIRGGGVKSDYGYTF
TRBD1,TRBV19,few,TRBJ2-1,TGTGCCACCAGATCTGGGACAGACTACAATGAGCAGTTCTTC,CATRSGTDYNEQFF
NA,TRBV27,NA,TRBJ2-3,TGTGCCAGCAGTCTAGGGGCTCCCGCGGATACGCAGTATTTT,CASSLGAPADTQYF
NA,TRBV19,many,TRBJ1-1,TGTGCCAGTAGTATAGAGGGGTACACTGAAGCTTTCTTT,CASSIEGYTEAFF
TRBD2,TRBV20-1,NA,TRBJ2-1,TGCAGTGCTAGGTCCTTAGCGGGAGAACTGTTCTTC,CSARSLAGELFF
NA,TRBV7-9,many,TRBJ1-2,TGTGCCAGCAGCTTAGTGCCCGACAACTATGGCTACACCTTC,CASSLVPDNYGYTF
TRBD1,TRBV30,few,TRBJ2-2,TGTGCCTGGAGTGTATGGGACAGGGGTACCGGGGAGCTGTTTTTT,CAWSVWDRGTGELFF
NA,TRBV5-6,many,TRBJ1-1,TGTGCCAGCAGCTTCGAGGGATTTGCAAGAGGAACTGAAGCTTTCTTT,CASSFEGFARGTEAFF
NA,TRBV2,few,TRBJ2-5,TGTGCCAGCAGTTACGGACACGACAGGAAAGAGACCCAGTACTTC,CASSYGHDRKETQYF